This T cell receptor (beta chain) was documented in a study of blood T cell repertoires in COVID-19. Study context: Both acute and convalescent COVID-19 samples were obtained from the United States, Italy and Spain. From T cells, B-cell-depleted T cells, or PBMCs came the material, which was cDNA or gDNA.

Germline trimming cut 7 bases from V and 3 bases from J; bases unmatched to any gene: 7. CDR1 and CDR2 (germline): SQVTM, ANQGSEA. This CDR3 region has 13 residues. Assay used: immunoSEQ multiplex PCR; TCRdb lists only in-frame clones, some missing. The sample has 250,000 or so clones, around 90% seen once. The chain joins TRBV29-1 to TRBJ1-1; the match to TRBD1 covers 8 bases. The sequence was obtained from a man older than 75 with acute or convalescent COVID-19. The sequenced material came from peripheral blood. The CDR3 DNA is TGCAGCGCCCGGACAGGGCTTTACACTGAAGCTTTCTTT. It encodes CSARTGLYTEAFF.